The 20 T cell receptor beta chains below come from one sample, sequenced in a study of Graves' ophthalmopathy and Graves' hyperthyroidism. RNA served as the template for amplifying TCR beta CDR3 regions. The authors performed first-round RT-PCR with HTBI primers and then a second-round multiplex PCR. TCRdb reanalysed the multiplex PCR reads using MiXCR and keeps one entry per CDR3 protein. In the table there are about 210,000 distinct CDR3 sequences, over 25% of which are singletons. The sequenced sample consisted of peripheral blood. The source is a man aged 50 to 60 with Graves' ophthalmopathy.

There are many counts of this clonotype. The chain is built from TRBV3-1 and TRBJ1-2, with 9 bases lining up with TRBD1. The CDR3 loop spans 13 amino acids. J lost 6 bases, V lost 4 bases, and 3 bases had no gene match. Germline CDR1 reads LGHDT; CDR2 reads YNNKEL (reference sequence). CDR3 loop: CASSPRTGDGYTF. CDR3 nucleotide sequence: TGTGCCAGCAGCCCGCGGACAGGGGATGGCTACACCTTC. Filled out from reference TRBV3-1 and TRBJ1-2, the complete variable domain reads DTAVSQTPKYLVTQMGNDKSIKCEQNLGHDTMYWYKQDSKKFLKIMFSYNNKELIINETVPNRFSPKSPDKAHLNLHINSLELGDSAVYFCASSPRTGDGYTFGSGTRLTVV.

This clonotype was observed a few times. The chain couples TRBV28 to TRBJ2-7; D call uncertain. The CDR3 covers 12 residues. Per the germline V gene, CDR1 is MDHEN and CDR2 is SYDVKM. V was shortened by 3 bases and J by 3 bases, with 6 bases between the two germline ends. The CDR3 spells CASSFRYYEQYF. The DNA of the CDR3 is TGTGCCAGCAGTTTCCGTTACTACGAGCAGTACTTC. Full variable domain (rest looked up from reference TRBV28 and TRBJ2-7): DVKVTQSSRYLVKRTGEKVFLECVQDMDHENMFWYRQDPGLGLRLIYFSYDVKMKEKGDIPEGYSVSREKKERFSLILESASTNQTSMYLCASSFRYYEQYFGPGTRLTVT.

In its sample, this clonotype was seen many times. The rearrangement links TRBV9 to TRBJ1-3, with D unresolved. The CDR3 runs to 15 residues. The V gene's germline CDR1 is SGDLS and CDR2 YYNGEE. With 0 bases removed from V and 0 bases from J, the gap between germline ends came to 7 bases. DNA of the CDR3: TGTGCCAGCAGCGTAGGATCACTCTCTGGAAACACCATATATTTT. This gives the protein CASSVGSLSGNTIYF.

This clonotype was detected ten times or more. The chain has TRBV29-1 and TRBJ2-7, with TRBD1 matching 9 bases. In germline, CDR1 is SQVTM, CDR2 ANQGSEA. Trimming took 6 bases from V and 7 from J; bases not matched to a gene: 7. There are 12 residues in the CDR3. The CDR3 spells CSVSGQGDEQYF. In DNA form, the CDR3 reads TGCAGCGTCTCGGGACAGGGAGATGAGCAGTACTTC.

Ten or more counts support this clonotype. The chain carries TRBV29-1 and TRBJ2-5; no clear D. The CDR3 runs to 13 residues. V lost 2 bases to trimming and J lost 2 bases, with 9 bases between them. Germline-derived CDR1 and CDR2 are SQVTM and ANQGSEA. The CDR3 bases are TGCAGCGTTGAATATCGTGAACAAGAGACCCAGTACTTC. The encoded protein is CSVEYREQETQYF.

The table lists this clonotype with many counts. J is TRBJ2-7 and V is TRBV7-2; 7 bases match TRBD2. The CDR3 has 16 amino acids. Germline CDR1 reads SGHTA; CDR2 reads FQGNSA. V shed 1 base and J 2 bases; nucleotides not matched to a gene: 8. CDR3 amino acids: CASSLGSGTQPYEQYF. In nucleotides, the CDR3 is TGTGCCAGCAGCTTAGGAAGCGGGACCCAGCCCTACGAGCAGTACTTC.

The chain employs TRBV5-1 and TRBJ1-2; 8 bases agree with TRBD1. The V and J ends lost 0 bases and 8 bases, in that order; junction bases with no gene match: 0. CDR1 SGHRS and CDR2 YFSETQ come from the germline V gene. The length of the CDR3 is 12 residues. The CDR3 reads CASSLAGGGYTF. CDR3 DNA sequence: TGCGCCAGCAGCTTGGCAGGGGGCGGCTACACCTTC.

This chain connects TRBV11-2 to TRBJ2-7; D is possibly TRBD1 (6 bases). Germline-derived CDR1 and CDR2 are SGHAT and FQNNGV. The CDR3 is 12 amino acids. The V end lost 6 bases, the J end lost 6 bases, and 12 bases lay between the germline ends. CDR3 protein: CASSSGAREQYF. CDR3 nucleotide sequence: TGTGCCAGCAGTTCAGGGGCTCGCGAGCAGTACTTC. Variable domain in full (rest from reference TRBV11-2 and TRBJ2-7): EAGVAQSPRYKIIEKRQSVAFWCNPISGHATLYWYQQILGQGPKLLIQFQNNGVVDDSQLPKDRFSAERLKGVDSTLKIQPAKLEDSAVYLCASSSGAREQYFGPGTRLTVT.

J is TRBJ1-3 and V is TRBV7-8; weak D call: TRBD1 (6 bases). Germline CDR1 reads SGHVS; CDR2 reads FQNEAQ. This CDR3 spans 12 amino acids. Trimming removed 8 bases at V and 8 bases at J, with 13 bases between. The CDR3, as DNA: TGTGCCAGCGCACAGGGCTGGGACACCATATATTTT. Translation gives CASAQGWDTIYF.

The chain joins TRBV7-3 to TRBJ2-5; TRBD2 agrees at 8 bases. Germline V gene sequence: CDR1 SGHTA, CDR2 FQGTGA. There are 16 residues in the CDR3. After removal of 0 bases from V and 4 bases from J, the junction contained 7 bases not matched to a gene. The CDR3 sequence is CASSLTSGAGGETQYF. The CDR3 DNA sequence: TGTGCCAGCAGCTTAACTAGCGGGGCGGGAGGAGAGACCCAGTACTTC.

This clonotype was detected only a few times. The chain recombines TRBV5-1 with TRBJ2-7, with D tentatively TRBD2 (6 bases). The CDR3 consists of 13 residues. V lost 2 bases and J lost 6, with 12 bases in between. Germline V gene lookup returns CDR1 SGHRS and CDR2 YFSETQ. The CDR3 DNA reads TGCGCCAGCAGCTTTCCCTCGGGGGTCGAGCAGTACTTC. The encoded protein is CASSFPSGVEQYF.

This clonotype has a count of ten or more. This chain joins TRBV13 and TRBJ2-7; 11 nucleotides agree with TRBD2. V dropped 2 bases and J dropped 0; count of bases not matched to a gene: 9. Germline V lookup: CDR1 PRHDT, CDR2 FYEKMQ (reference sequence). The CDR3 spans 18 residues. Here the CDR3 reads CASSLSLAGGGASYEQYF. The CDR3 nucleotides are TGTGCCAGCAGCTTAAGTCTAGCGGGAGGCGGGGCCTCCTACGAGCAGTACTTC. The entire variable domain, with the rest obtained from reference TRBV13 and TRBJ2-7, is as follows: AAGVIQSPRHLIKEKRETATLKCYPIPRHDTVYWYQQGPGQDPQFLISFYEKMQSDKGSIPDRFSAQQFSDYHSELNMSSLELGDSALYFCASSLSLAGGGASYEQYFGPGTRLTVT.

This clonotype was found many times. In DNA form, the CDR3 reads TGTGCCAGCAGCTCAGACAGGGGGCGCGAGGAGACCCAGTACTTC. The encoded protein is CASSSDRGREETQYF. The chain uses TRBV7-2 and TRBJ2-5, with TRBD1 matching 10 bases. CDR1 and CDR2 from the germline V gene are SGHTA and FQGNSA. The CDR3 consists of 15 residues. Trimming at V came to 4 bases and at J to 5 bases, leaving 7 bases not matched to a gene.

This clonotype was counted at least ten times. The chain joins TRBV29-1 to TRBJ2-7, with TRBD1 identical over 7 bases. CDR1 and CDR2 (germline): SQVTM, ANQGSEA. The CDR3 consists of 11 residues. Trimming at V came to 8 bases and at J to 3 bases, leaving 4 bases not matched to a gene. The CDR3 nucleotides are TGCAGCATTACAGGGGACTACGAGCAGTACTTC. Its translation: CSITGDYEQYF.

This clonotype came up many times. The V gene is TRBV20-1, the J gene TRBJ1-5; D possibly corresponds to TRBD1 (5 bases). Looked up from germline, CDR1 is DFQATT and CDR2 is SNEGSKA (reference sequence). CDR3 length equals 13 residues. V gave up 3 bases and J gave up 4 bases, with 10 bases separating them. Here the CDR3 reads CSARYRLNQPQHF. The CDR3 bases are TGCAGTGCTAGGTACAGGCTTAATCAGCCCCAGCATTTT.

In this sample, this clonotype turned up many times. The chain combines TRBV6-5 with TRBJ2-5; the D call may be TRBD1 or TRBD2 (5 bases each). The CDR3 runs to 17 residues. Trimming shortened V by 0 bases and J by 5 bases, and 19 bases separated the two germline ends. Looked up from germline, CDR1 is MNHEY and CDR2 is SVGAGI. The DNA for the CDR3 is TGTGCCAGCAGTTACTCGATAGTAGCCGGGGCGCGGGAGACCCAGTACTTC. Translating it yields CASSYSIVAGARETQYF.

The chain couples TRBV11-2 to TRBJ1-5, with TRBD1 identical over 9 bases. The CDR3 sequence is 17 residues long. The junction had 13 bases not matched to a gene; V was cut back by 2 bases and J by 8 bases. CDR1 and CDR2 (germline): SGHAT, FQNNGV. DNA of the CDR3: TGTGCCAGCAGCTTATCCGGGACAGGGCTCTTCGGGGAGCCCCAGCATTTT. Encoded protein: CASSLSGTGLFGEPQHF. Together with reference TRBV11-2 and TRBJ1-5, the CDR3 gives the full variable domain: EAGVAQSPRYKIIEKRQSVAFWCNPISGHATLYWYQQILGQGPKLLIQFQNNGVVDDSQLPKDRFSAERLKGVDSTLKIQPAKLEDSAVYLCASSLSGTGLFGEPQHFGDGTRLSIL.

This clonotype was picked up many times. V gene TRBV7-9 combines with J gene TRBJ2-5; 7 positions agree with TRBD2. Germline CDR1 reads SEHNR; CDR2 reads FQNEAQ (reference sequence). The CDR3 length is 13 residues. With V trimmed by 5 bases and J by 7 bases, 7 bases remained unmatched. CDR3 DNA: TGTGCCAGCAGCGCCGGACTAGGCGGGACCCAGTACTTC. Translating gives CASSAGLGGTQYF.

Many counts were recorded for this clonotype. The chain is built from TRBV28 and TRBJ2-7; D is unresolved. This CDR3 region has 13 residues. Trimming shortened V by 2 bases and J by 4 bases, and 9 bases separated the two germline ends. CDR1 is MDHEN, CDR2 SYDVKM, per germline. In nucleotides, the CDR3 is TGTGCCAGCAGTTTACCAAGCCGTTACGAGCAGTACTTC. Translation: CASSLPSRYEQYF.

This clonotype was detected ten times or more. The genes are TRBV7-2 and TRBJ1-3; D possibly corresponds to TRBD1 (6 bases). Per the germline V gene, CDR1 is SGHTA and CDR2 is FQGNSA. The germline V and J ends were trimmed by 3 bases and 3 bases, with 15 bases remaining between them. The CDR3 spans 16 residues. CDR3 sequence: CASSFAGRGLGNTIYF. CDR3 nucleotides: TGTGCCAGCAGCTTCGCCGGCAGGGGACTTGGAAACACCATATATTTT.